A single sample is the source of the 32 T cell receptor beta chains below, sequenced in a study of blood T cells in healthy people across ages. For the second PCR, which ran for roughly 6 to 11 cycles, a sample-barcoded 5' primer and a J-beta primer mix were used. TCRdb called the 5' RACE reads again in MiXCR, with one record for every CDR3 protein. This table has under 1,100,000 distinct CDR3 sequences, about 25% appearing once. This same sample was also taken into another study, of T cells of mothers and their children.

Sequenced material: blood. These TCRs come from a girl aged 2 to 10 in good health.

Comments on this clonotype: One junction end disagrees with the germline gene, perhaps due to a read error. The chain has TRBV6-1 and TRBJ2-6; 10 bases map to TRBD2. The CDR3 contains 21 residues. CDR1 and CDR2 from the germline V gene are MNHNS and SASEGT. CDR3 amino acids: CASSLTGSGGGLSSRANVPTF. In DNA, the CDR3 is TGTGCCAGCAGTCTCACCGGGAGCGGGGGGGGTCTTAGCTCTAGGGCCAACGTCCCGACTTTC.

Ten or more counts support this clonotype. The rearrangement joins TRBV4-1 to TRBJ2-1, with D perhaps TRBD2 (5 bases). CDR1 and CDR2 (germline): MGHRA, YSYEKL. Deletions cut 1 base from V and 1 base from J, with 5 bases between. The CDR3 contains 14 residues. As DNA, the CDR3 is TGCGCCAGCAGCCAAGGGACTTCCTACAATGAGCAGTTCTTC. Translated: CASSQGTSYNEQFF.

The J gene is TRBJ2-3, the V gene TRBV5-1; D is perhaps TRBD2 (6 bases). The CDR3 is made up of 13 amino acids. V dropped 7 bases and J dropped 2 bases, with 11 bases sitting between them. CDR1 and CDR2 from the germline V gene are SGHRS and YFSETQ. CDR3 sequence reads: CASRAGFTDTQYF. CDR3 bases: TGCGCCAGCCGGGCGGGATTCACAGATACGCAGTATTTT. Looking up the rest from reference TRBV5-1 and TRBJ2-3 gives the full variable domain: KAGVTQTPRYLIKTRGQQVTLSCSPISGHRSVSWYQQTPGQGLQFLFEYFSETQRNKGNFPGRFSGRQFSNSRSEMNVSTLELGDSALYLCASRAGFTDTQYFGPGTRLTVL.

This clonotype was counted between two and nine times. The CDR3, as DNA: TGTGCCAGCAGCCCTCAAAGGACAGTCGAGCAGTACTTC. Protein: CASSPQRTVEQYF. This rearrangement joins TRBV28 to TRBJ2-5, with D perhaps matching TRBD1 (6 bases). The J call may not be correct, given that the DNA end is closer to TRBJ2-7. Germline assignment: CDR1 MDHEN and CDR2 SYDVKM. CDR3 length equals 13 residues.

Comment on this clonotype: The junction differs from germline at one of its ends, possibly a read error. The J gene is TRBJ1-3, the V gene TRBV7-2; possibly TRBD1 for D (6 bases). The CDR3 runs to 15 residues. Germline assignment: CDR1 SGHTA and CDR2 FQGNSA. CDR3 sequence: CASSVSGGSGNAIYF. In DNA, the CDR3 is TGTGCCAGCAGCGTGAGTGGGGGCTCTGGAAACGCCATATATTTT.

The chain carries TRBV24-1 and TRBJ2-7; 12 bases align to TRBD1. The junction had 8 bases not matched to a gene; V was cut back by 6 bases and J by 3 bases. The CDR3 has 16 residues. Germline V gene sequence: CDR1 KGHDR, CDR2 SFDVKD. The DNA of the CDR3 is TGTGCCACCAGTCTAGGGGGGACAGGGGGCGACTACGAGCAGTACTTC. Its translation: CATSLGGTGGDYEQYF.

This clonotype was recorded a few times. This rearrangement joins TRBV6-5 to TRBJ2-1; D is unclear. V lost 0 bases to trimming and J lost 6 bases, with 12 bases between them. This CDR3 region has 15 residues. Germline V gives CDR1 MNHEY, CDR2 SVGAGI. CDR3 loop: CASSYSDGVGNEQFF. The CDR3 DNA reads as TGTGCCAGCAGTTACTCCGATGGGGTGGGCAATGAGCAGTTCTTC.

Here the CDR3 DNA reads TGTGCCAGCACCGCTGGGGCCACGGGGGGGATAAGAAACATTCAGTACTTC. Translating it yields CASTAGATGGIRNIQYF. V usage is TRBV12-3 or TRBV12-4 and J usage is TRBJ2-4, with TRBD2 matching 8 bases. The ends lost 7 bases at V and 6 bases at J; junction bases unmatched: 17. This CDR3 is 17 amino acids long.

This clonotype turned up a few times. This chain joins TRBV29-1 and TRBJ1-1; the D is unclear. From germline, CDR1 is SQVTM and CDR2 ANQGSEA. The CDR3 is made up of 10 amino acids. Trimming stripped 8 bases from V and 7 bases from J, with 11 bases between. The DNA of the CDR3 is TGCAGCACCGGACGGATTGAAGCTTTCTTT. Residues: CSTGRIEAFF.

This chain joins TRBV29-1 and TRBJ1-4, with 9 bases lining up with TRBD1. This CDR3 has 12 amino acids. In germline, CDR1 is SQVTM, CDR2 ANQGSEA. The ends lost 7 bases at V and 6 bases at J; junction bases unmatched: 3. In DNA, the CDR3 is TGCAGCGGAGGACAGGGGTATGAAAAACTGTTTTTT. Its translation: CSGGQGYEKLFF.

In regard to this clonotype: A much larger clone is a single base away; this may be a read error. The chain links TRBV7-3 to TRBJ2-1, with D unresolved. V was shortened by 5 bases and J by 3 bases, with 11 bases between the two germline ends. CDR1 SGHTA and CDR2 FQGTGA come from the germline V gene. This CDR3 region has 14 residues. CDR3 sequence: CASSPRPHYNEQFF. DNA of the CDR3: TGTGCCAGCAGCCCACGGCCTCACTACAATGAGCAGTTCTTC.

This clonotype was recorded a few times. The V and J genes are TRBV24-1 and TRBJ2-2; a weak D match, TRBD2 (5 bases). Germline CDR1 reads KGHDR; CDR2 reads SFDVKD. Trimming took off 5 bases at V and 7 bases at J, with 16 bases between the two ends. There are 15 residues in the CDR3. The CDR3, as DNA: TGTGCCACCAGTGGATCGACTATTCTCGACGGGGAGCTGTTTTTT. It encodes CATSGSTILDGELFF.

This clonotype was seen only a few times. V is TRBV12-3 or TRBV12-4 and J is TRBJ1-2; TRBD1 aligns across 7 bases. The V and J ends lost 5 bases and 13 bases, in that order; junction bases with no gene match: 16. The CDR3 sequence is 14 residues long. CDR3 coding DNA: TGTGCCAGCAGTGGGGGGGACAGCACTTATGGGGGCACCTTC. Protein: CASSGGDSTYGGTF.

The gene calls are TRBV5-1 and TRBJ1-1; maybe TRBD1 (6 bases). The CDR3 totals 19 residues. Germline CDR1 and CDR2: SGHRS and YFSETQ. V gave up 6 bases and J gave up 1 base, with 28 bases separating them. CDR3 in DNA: TGCGCCAGCACCCAGGCAGAGCGATCTTTGGGGGGCCCGAACACTGAAGCTTTCTTT. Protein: CASTQAERSLGGPNTEAFF.

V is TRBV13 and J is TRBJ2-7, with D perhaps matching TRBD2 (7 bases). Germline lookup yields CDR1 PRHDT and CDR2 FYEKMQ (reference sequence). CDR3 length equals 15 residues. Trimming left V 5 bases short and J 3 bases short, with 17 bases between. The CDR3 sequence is CASSPTAGAIYEQYF. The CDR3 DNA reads TGTGCCAGCAGCCCGACCGCGGGGGCCATCTACGAGCAGTACTTC.

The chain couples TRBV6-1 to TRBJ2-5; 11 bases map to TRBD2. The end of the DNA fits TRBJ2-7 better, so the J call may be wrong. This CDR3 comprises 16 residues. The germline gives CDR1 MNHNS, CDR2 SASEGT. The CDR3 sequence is CASRTHTSGSLYEQYF. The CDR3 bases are TGTGCCAGCAGAACTCACACTAGCGGGAGTCTGTACGAGCAGTACTTC.

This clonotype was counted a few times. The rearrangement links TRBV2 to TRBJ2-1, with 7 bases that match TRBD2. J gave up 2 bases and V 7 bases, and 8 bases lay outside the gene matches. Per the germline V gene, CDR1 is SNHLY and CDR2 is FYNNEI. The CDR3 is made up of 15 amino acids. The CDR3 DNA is TGTGCCAGCAATTTGGTGGGAGGGGCCTACAATGAGCAGTTCTTC. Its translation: CASNLVGGAYNEQFF.

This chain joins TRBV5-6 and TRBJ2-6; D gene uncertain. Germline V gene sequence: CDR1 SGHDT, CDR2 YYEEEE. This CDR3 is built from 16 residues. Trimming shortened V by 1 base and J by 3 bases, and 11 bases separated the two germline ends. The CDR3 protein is CASSLLIAVGANVLTF. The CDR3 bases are TGTGCCAGCAGCTTGTTGATAGCTGTTGGGGCCAACGTCCTGACTTTC. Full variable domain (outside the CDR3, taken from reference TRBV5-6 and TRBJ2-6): DAGVTQSPTHLIKTRGQQVTLRCSPKSGHDTVSWYQQALGQGPQFIFQYYEEEERQRGNFPDRFSGHQFPNYSSELNVNALLLGDSALYLCASSLLIAVGANVLTFGAGSRLTVL.

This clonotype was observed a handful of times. CDR3 in DNA: TGCGCCAGCAGCCCGTATACAGGGGGCAATCAGCCCCAGCATTTT. Its translation is CASSPYTGGNQPQHF. This chain links TRBV4-3 with TRBJ1-5; TRBD1 matches 7 bases. V lost 4 bases, J lost 2 bases, and 5 bases stayed unmatched. The CDR3 is 15 residues long. Germline values: CDR1 LGHNA, CDR2 YSLEER.

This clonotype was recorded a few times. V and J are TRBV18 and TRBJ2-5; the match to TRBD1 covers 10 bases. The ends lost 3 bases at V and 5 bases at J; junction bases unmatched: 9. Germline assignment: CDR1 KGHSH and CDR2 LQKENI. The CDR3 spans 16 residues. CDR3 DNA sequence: TGTGCCAGCTCACCGGGACTCGGGACAGGGGATGAGACCCAGTACTTC. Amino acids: CASSPGLGTGDETQYF. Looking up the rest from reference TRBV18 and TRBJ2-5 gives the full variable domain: NAGVMQNPRHLVRRRGQEARLRCSPMKGHSHVYWYRQLPEEGLKFMVYLQKENIIDESGMPKERFSAEFPKEGPSILRIQQVVRGDSAAYFCASSPGLGTGDETQYFGPGTRLLVL.

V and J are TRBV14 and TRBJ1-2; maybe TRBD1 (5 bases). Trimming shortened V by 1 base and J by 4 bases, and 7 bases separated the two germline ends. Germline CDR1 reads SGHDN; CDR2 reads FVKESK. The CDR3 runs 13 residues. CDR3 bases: TGTGCCAGCAGCCAAGGACAGTTCTATGGCTACACCTTC. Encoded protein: CASSQGQFYGYTF.

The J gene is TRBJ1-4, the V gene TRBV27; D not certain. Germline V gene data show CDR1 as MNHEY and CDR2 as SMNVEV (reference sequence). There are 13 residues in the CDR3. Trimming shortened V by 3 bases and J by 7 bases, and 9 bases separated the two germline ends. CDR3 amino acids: CASSFAGVEKLFF. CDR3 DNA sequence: TGTGCCAGCAGTTTCGCCGGCGTTGAAAAACTGTTTTTT.

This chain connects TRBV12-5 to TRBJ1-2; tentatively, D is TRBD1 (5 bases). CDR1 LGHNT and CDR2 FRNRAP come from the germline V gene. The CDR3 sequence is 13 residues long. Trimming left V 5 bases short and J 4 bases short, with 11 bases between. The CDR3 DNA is TGTGCTAGTGGTCCCGGGGCTTTCTATGGCTACACCTTC. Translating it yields CASGPGAFYGYTF.

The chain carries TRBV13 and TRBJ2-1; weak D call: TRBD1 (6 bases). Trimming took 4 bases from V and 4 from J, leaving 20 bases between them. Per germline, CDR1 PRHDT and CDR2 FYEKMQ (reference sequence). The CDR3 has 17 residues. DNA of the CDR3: TGTGCCAGCAGCTCCTTGACAGGCCCCACGGGGTACAATGAGCAGTTCTTC. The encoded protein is CASSSLTGPTGYNEQFF.

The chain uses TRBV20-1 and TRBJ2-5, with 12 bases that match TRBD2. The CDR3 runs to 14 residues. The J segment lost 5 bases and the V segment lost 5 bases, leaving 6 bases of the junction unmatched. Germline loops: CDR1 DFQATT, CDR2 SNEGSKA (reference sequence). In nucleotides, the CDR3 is TGCAGTGCTCTAGCCGGGACTAGCGGGGAGACCCAGTACTTC. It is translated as CSALAGTSGETQYF.

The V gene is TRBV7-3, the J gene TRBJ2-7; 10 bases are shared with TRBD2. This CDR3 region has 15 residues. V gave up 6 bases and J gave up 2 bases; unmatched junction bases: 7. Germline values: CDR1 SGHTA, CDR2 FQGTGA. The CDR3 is CASSLRGLAAYEQYF. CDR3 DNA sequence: TGTGCCAGCAGTCTACGAGGACTAGCGGCCTACGAGCAGTACTTC.

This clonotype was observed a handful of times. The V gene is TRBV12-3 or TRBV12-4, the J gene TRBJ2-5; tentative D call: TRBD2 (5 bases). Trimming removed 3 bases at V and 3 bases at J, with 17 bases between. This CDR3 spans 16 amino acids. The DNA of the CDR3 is TGTGCCAGCAGTTTTGCCAGAAGTTTCGGGGAAGAGACCCAGTACTTC. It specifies CASSFARSFGEETQYF.

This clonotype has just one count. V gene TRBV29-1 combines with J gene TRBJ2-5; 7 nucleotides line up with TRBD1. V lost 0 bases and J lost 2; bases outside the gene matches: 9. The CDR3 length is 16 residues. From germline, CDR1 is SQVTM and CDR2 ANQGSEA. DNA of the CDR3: TGCAGCGTTGAAGATCTTTCGTGGGGACAGCAAGAGACCCAGTACTTC. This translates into CSVEDLSWGQQETQYF.

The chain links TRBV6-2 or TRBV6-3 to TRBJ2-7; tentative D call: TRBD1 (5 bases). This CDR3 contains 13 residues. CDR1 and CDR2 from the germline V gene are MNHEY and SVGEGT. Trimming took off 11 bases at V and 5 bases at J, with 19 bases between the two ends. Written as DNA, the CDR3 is TGTGCCTCTGACCAAGGGGTCGTGAACGAGCAGTACTTC. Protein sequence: CASDQGVVNEQYF.

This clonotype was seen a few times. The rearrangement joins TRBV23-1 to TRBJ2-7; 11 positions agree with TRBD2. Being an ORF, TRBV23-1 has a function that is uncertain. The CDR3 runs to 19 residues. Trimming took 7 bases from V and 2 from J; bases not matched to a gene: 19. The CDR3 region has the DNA TGCGCCAGCAAAAAAGTTGGGACTAGCGGACAGAATCTTCCCTACGAGCAGTACTTC. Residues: CASKKVGTSGQNLPYEQYF.

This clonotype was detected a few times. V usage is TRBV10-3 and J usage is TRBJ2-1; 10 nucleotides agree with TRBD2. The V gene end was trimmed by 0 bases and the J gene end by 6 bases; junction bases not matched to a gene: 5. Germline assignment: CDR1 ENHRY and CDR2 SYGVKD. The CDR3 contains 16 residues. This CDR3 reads CAISESGLADINEQFF. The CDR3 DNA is TGTGCCATCAGTGAGTCAGGACTAGCGGATATCAATGAGCAGTTCTTC.

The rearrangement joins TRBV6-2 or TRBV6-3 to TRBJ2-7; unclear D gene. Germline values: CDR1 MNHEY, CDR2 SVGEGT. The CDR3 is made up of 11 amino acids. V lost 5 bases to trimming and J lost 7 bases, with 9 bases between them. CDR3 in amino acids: CASSPLLEQYF. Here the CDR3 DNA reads TGTGCCAGCAGTCCTCTTCTGGAGCAGTACTTC.